This is a list of T cell receptor beta chains from one sample in a study of shared clonotypes between healthy human individuals. Sequenced by immunoSEQ multiplex PCR; TCRdb stores in-frame clones only, minus some. The sample lists about 2,500,000 clones; approximately 94% were seen once. The material sequenced was naive CD4+ T cells sorted from blood. The receptors stem from a man between 18 and 29 years old in good health. CDR3s include the opening cysteine and the closing phenylalanine or tryptophan. A D gene is named only where the DNA matches it firmly. Clone size is stated in some rows and not others, as once, few, many or a class when expanded.

D	size	J	V	DNA	CDR3
.	.	TRBJ1-3	TRBV5-4	TGTGCCAGCAGCCAAACAACAGGCCGCTCTGGAAACACCATATATTTT	CASSQTTGRSGNTIYF
.	.	TRBJ2-3	TRBV28	TGTGCCAGCAGTTTCGGGACGAGGGGCAGTATGGATACGCAGTATTTT	CASSFGTRGSMDTQYF
.	few	TRBJ1-1	TRBV9	TGTGCCAGCAGCGTTGGACCATCGAACACTGAAGCTTTCTTT	CASSVGPSNTEAFF
TRBD2	.	TRBJ2-1	TRBV7-6	TGTGCCAGCAGCTTTTCTAGCGGGAGATCCTACAATGAGCAGTTCTTC	CASSFSSGRSYNEQFF
TRBD1	.	TRBJ1-5	TRBV4-3	TGCGCCAGCAGCCAAGCCGACAGGGACAATCAGCCCCAGCATTTT	CASSQADRDNQPQHF
TRBD2	.	TRBJ2-3	TRBV4-1	TGCGCCAGCAGCCACAGACTAGCCCCCACAGATACGCAGTATTTT	CASSHRLAPTDTQYF
.	.	TRBJ2-7	TRBV7-9	TGTGCCAGCAGCCCAAGCCGGGGGTCCCAGGCCGGCGAGCAGTACTTC	CASSPSRGSQAGEQYF
.	.	TRBJ2-7	TRBV10-3	TGTGCCATCAGTGAGTCGCCGGGGGTAGGGGCTTACGAGCAGTACTTC	CAISESPGVGAYEQYF
.	.	TRBJ1-4	TRBV7-8	TGTGCCAGCAGCTTCGACGGGGCTATGAATGAAAAACTGTTTTTT	CASSFDGAMNEKLFF
.	.	TRBJ2-7	TRBV6-1	TGTGCCAGCAGTCGAGCCGGTACAACCTACGAGCAGTACTTC	CASSRAGTTYEQYF
TRBD2	once	TRBJ2-1	TRBV5-4	TGTGCCAGCAGCTTCGGACTAGCGGTCTACAATGAGCAGTTCTTC	CASSFGLAVYNEQFF
TRBD2	.	TRBJ2-2	TRBV10-3	TGTGCCATCAGTGATGGGGAGGGTCCCACCGGGGAGCTGTTTTTT	CAISDGEGPTGELFF
.	few	TRBJ1-2	TRBV2	TGTGCCAGCAGTGAACAGGGCTCTAACTATGGCTACACCTTC	CASSEQGSNYGYTF
.	.	TRBJ1-2	TRBV18	TGTGCCAGCTCACCATCTCAAGCGTCAGCTGCTAACTATGGCTACACCTTC	CASSPSQASAANYGYTF
TRBD1	.	TRBJ2-5	TRBV5-1	TGCGCCAGCAGCTTGGATGGACAGGGAGGACGCGAGACCCAGTACTTC	CASSLDGQGGRETQYF
.	few	TRBJ1-5	TRBV7-9	TGTGCCAGCAGCCGTGGACCCGGCGGCCAGCCCCAGCATTTT	CASSRGPGGQPQHF
.	few	TRBJ2-7	TRBV21-1	TGTGCCAGTAGCGTCTACGAGCAGTACTTC	CASSVYEQYF
.	.	TRBJ1-5	TRBV28	TGTGCCAGCAGTTTGCGACAGGCGAATCAGCCCCAGCATTTT	CASSLRQANQPQHF
.	.	TRBJ2-3	TRBV5-8	TGTGCCAGCAGCTTGGCGGAGAGCACAGATACGCAGTATTTT	CASSLAESTDTQYF
.	.	TRBJ2-7	TRBV18	TGTGCCAGCTCACCAGTCGCAGGCATCGGGGTAAACTACGAGCAGTACTTC	CASSPVAGIGVNYEQYF
.	.	TRBJ2-5	TRBV10-2	TGCGCCAGCAGAGACCCTGGAAAAGAGACCCAGTACTTC	CASRDPGKETQYF
.	.	TRBJ2-7	TRBV7-9	TGTGCCAGCAGCGCAACTAGTTCCTACGAGCAGTACTTC	CASSATSSYEQYF
TRBD2	.	TRBJ2-5	TRBV4-1	TGCGCCAGCAGCCAAGCACTAGCGGGGGGGCGAGAGACCCAGTACTTC	CASSQALAGGRETQYF
TRBD2	.	TRBJ2-2	TRBV25-1	TGTGCCAGCAGTGAATCAGGACTAGGCGTTTCGAACACCGGGGAGCTGTTTTTT	CASSESGLGVSNTGELFF
.	.	TRBJ1-1	TRBV11-3	TGTGCCAGCAGCGAAACAGGGAAGGGCACTGAAGCTTTCTTT	CASSETGKGTEAFF
TRBD1	once	TRBJ1-1	TRBV5-1	TGCGCCAGCAGCTTGGGTGGACAGGGGATGGGGAACACTGAAGCTTTCTTT	CASSLGGQGMGNTEAFF
TRBD2	.	TRBJ2-7	TRBV6-5	TGTGCCAGCAGACGACTAGCGGGAGCGGTCGAGCAGTACTTC	CASRRLAGAVEQYF
.	.	TRBJ2-3	TRBV4-3	TGCGCCAGCAGCCATGGCTCACTTATCGCAGATACGCAGTATTTT	CASSHGSLIADTQYF
.	.	TRBJ2-5	TRBV19	TGTGCCACGTCCGGAGGGGTCCAAGAGACCCAGTACTTC	CATSGGVQETQYF